This T cell receptor beta chain appears in the sequencing data of a study of STAT5B mutations in CD4+ large granular lymphocyte leukemia. V lost 3 bases and J lost 4; bases outside the gene matches: 4. CDR1 and CDR2 (germline): MGHDK, SYGVNS. This CDR3 has 15 amino acids. Sequencing was at survey level. TCRdb keeps only in-frame clones here, not all; method: immunoSEQ multiplex PCR. The data hold 30,000 to 40,000 clones, with about 80% observed a single time. The sequenced sample was CD4+ T cells from blood buffy coats. This clonotype originated in a human donor in good health. This chain uses TRBV25-1 with TRBJ2-3; 10 nucleotides line up with TRBD2. CDR3 sequence: CASSDNSGGSDTQYF. The CDR3 DNA is TGTGCCAGCAGTGACAATAGCGGGGGGTCAGATACGCAGTATTTT.